This entry features one T cell receptor (beta chain) sequence. Its recognized antigen is unknown. Base quality data are lacking; no much larger clone is found one base away. The data stem from a study of blood T cell repertoires in COVID-19 (dated by TCRdb to 2018 to 2021). At the level of the whole study: The collaborator samples originated in the United States, Italy and Spain and spanned the acute and convalescent phases of COVID-19. The prospective study material was composed of cDNA or gDNA derived from T cells, B-cell-depleted T cells, or PBMCs. Subjects who had been exposed to COVID-19, were actively infected with it, or had recovered from it provided the deeply sampled blood TCRbeta repertoires that made up the dataset. The repertoires were made available in a free public database intended to serve as a resource for research on the immune response to SARS-CoV-2. The samples were drawn from the first 160 participants of the ongoing ImmuneRACE study and from over a thousand subjects provided by 6 global collaborators. Sample metadata almost always included a de-identified subject ID, COVID-19 status, age in years and sex. Where available, HLA class I and class II types were taken from metadata supplied by the sample provider and were not determined by assay-based typing.

The CDR3 measures 14 amino acids from cysteine to phenylalanine. Of the read, only the CDR3 DNA is kept; its 42 bases are in frame from base 1. The germline V gene sets CDR1 to SGHRS and CDR2 to YFSETQ. Relative to germline, V is 0 bases shorter and J is 3 bases shorter, with 9 bases between their ends. TCRbeta CDR3 regions were amplified from genomic DNA using the immunoSEQ Assay, a bias-controlled multiplex PCR. The original pipeline was this. The number of nucleated cells in each sample was estimated by amplification of reference gene primers within the assay. To quantify the absolute abundance of each unique TCRbeta CDR3 rearrangement, sequence reads were collapsed and filtered. For each sample, productive Simpson clonality was calculated as the square root of Simpson's diversity index over productive rearrangements. TCRdb provides this immuneACCESS table in a form limited to in-frame rearrangements. Some clones are lacking; in checked studies, under half of them reflect an unresolved V gene, and why the rest are absent is not known. V and J calls and clone size come straight from that table; D and trimming were deduced from the DNA. The sample records fewer than 20,000 clones, around 90% of which are singletons. The top ten clonotypes cover around half of the sample.

Each collaborating institution followed its own protocols to collect whole blood in K2EDTA tubes. Collaborator samples were shipped for TCRbeta analysis as frozen whole blood, isolated PBMCs, or DNA extracted from either sample type. Points the paper makes about the study in general: The quantity of clinical and demographic metadata differed by source and by participant and was supplied without curation.

This sequence originates from a human donor in a cohort sampled during active COVID-19. Recombination linked TRBV5-1 to TRBJ2-5; a weak D assignment points to TRBD1 (5 bases agree). The sequenced sample was peripheral blood. For the CDR3, the sequence is CASSLEQEEETQYF. The sequence in DNA is TGCGCCAGCAGCTTGGAACAGGAAGAAGAGACCCAGTACTTC.